What follows is one T cell receptor beta chain and its context. It has no known antigen specificity. No quality values exist for individual bases; no much larger clone is one base distant. The data derive from a study of CD8+ T cells in alopecia areata (dated by TCRdb to between 2018 and 2020). Background for the entire study: Treated patients were enrolled in an open-label pilot trial of oral tofacitinib, 5 to 10 mg twice daily, for moderate-to-severe alopecia areata. For the treated patients, the SALT score, which quantifies what percentage of scalp surface area is affected, served as the measure of disease severity. Scalp clonality was compared among normal scalp (n=4), patchy alopecia areata scalp (n=8), and alopecia totalis/universalis scalp (n=8). RNA came from the PAXgene miRNA kit for fixed scalp, the miRNeasy kit for PBMCs, and the RNeasy kit for mouse skin. Tofacitinib was administered for 6 to 18 months, and 6 months of follow-up off drug were then conducted to assess delayed response and recurrence. Biopsies were taken from tofacitinib-treated patients at baseline and at 4 and 24 weeks of treatment, and a later scalp biopsy was taken in several of the tofacitinib-treated patients. In both human patients and the C3H/HeJ mouse model, the study applied high-throughput TCRbeta sequencing to look at T cell clonal expansion in alopecia areata. Amplification of TCRbeta CDR3 regions was done by immunoSEQ multiplex PCR using 35 Vbeta forward primers and 13 Jbeta reverse primers. Human TCRbeta sequencing covered scalp tissue and sorted CD4+ and CD8+ peripheral blood T cells from patchy and totalis/universalis alopecia areata patients and healthy controls. What the authors observed across the whole study: Higher clonality and more expanded CD8+ clones were observed in lesional scalp than in normal scalp, particularly in alopecia totalis/universalis, a finding suggestive of antigenic drive. Resident alphabeta T cells in normal human skin are also sequenced, complicating scalp TCR repertoire analysis, unlike mouse skin dominated by gammadelta T cells. Tofacitinib significantly lowered scalp clonality and the number of expanded CD8+ clones among the top 100 scalp clones. Because the treated cohort was small and included a single nonresponder, larger studies are needed to assess links between baseline CD8+ expansion and response. Many expanded lesional clones were found to persist in scalp and blood during tofacitinib treatment, and relapse after treatment cessation may be partly explained by this persistence. Compared with mice, TCR sequences shared between patients were less clear, possibly partly because of HLA diversity across the patient population.

Per the germline V gene, SGHDN is the CDR1 and FVKESK is the CDR2. A distance of 3 bases separates the germline ends of V and J, which lose 0 bases and 7 bases respectively. The CDR3 covers 11 residues, taking in both the cysteine and the phenylalanine. CDR3 DNA is the only sequence kept; it has 33 bases, read in frame from the first base. The meaning of the sample's treatment or condition label: oral pan-JAK inhibitor, 5-10 mg twice daily. From alopecia areata patients, peripheral blood was collected along with lesional scalp punch biopsies. PBMCs were isolated by density centrifugation and stained for CD3, CD4 and CD8, and CD4+ and CD8+ T cells were sorted on a FACSAria. Library method: the immunoSEQ multiplex PCR assay. RNA was extracted from all samples and reverse transcribed into cDNA, which served as template for TCR sequencing. First-strand cDNA was synthesized with SuperScript III using a 2:1 mix of oligo-dT and random hexamers. A synthetic immune receptor repertoire was used to gauge amplification bias, and whatever bias remained was removed computationally. In the paper's pipeline: Raw reads were preprocessed for error removal, and CDR3 was defined according to IMGT conventions as running from the conserved cysteine to phenylalanine. To get clonality, Shannon entropy was normalized by log2 of the number of productive unique TCRs and the result was subtracted from 1. Scalp TCRbeta sequences were cross-referenced with sorted blood CD4 and CD8 repertoires so that the CD4 or CD8 identity of scalp clones could be inferred. What TCRdb holds here is the immuneACCESS table cut down to in-frame rearrangements. Part of the clones is not present; checked against another copy, under half of the missing clones reflect an unresolved V gene, and the others are unexplained. V, J and clone size are taken as reported in that table, and D and trimming were inferred from the DNA itself. Recorded for this sample are about 87,000 clones; more than 65% of them occurred a single time. The ten largest clonotypes hold approximately 15% of the sample.

This TCR derives from a human donor with alopecia areata. Sample: CD8+ T cells sorted from blood, taken between weeks 44 and 45, from a patient treated with tofacitinib. The rearranged segments are TRBV14 and TRBJ1-1; the D gene identity is not certain. The sequenced DNA is TGTGCCAGCAGCCAAGACAGTGAAGCTTTCTTT. This codes for CASSQDSEAFF.